This TCR beta chain was sequenced in a study of T cell repertoires in cytomegalovirus infection. The study, taken as a whole, reports: Cumulative frequency of public TCR beta families picked out carriers of CMV plus the relevant HLA. HLA-C-restricted CMV clonotypes gave the most frequent clonotype in two of eight donors.

MiXCR, run by TCRdb on the reads, gives a single entry per CDR3 protein. The sample has hundreds of thousands of distinct CDR3 sequences, 15% to 20% seen once. This CDR3 contains 13 residues. Germline CDR1 SEHNR, CDR2 FQNEAQ (reference sequence). Deletions cut 4 bases from V and 2 bases from J, with 8 bases between. This clonotype was detected ten times or more. What it binds is unknown. The TCR originated in a human donor in good health (CMV status not recorded). Some clones in this sample may be carry-over from other donors' samples. The chain employs TRBV7-9 and TRBJ1-2; no firm D call. The sample was PBMCs. CDR3 bases: TGTGCCAGCAGCTCCACAGTGAACTATGGCTACACCTTC. Translated, it gives CASSSTVNYGYTF.